The 25 T cell receptor beta chains reported below all come from one sample, sequenced in a study of radiation and T cells in renal cell carcinoma. Sequencing was performed with immunoSEQ multiplex PCR; in TCRdb, only in-frame clones are kept and a portion is missing. This sample has roughly 100,000 clones, with 80% to 90% found just once. Specified time point: baseline pretreatment blood. Treatment indicated: 15 Gy SBRT to primary tumor, nephrectomy 4 weeks later. The sample consisted of blood, taken from a patient whose treatment included radiotherapy and nephrectomy. Receptor source: a man aged 50-59 years with renal cell carcinoma.

The chain combines TRBV5-4 with TRBJ1-6, with D tentatively TRBD1 (5 bases). The germline V gene has CDR1 SGHNT and CDR2 YYREEE (reference sequence). The CDR3 has 14 amino acids. With 3 bases removed from V and 8 bases from J, the gap between germline ends came to 12 bases. CDR3 in amino acids: CASSWGRADSPLHF. The DNA for the CDR3 is TGTGCCAGCAGCTGGGGACGCGCCGATTCACCCCTCCACTTT.

The chain couples TRBV29-1 to TRBJ2-1, with 7 bases lining up with TRBD2. The germline V gene encodes CDR1 SQVTM and CDR2 ANQGSEA. The J segment lost 0 bases and the V segment lost 7 bases, leaving 6 bases of the junction unmatched. The CDR3 is 14 amino acids. This CDR3 reads CSGTLAISYNEQFF. CDR3 coding DNA: TGCAGCGGAACACTAGCGATCTCCTACAATGAGCAGTTCTTC.

The J gene is TRBJ2-7, the V gene TRBV5-1, with D perhaps TRBD2 (6 bases). V gave up 0 bases and J gave up 5 bases, with 9 bases separating them. This CDR3 spans 13 amino acids. Germline values: CDR1 SGHRS, CDR2 YFSETQ. The CDR3 reads CASSLAGGNEQYF. CDR3 nucleotides: TGCGCCAGCAGCTTGGCGGGCGGGAACGAGCAGTACTTC.

The chain couples TRBV5-6 to TRBJ1-4; D is ambiguous. The CDR3 totals 15 residues. CDR1 is SGHDT and CDR2 is YYEEEE in the germline V gene. Trimming shortened V by 1 base and J by 8 bases, and 15 bases separated the two germline ends. CDR3 region: CASSLWAAPGEKLFF. The DNA for the CDR3 is TGTGCCAGCAGCTTGTGGGCAGCCCCGGGAGAAAAACTGTTTTTT.

This sequence joins TRBV7-3 and TRBJ1-3; D remains unclear. Looked up from germline, CDR1 is SGHTA and CDR2 is FQGTGA. This CDR3 is built from 15 residues. V lost 1 base to trimming and J lost 2 bases, with 9 bases between them. CDR3 in amino acids: CASSLSGGPGNTIYF. The CDR3 coding sequence is TGTGCCAGCAGCTTAAGTGGAGGGCCTGGAAACACCATATATTTT.

The J gene is TRBJ2-7, the V gene TRBV28; TRBD1 or TRBD2 may be the D gene (5 bases each). V lost 5 bases and J 2 bases, leaving 13 bases between the germline ends. The CDR3 contains 14 residues. The germline V gene encodes CDR1 MDHEN and CDR2 SYDVKM. The CDR3 DNA sequence: TGTGCCAGCAGTATTCCAGGGAGTCCCTACGAGCAGTACTTC. Translated, it gives CASSIPGSPYEQYF.

V usage is TRBV5-1 and J usage is TRBJ2-3; 9 bases map to TRBD2. The CDR3 is 16 amino acids. Germline-derived CDR1 and CDR2 are SGHRS and YFSETQ. The V gene end was trimmed by 0 bases and the J gene end by 3 bases; junction bases not matched to a gene: 5. The CDR3 loop reads CASSLGTSGLTDTQYF. The DNA for the CDR3 is TGCGCCAGCAGCTTGGGTACTAGCGGGTTGACAGATACGCAGTATTTT.

In regard to this clone: The sample contains more than one DNA sequence encoding this CDR3. The chain recombines TRBV19 with TRBJ1-5, with no clear D. Trimming left V 6 bases short and J 1 base short, with 4 bases between. There are 12 residues in the CDR3. Germline V gives CDR1 LNHDA, CDR2 SQIVND (reference sequence). This CDR3 reads CASRGSNQPQHF. CDR3 in DNA: TGTGCCAGTAGAGGCAGCAATCAGCCCCAGCATTTT.

The chain carries TRBV19 and TRBJ2-7; TRBD1 matches at 7 bases. V dropped 5 bases and J dropped 3; count of bases not matched to a gene: 7. The CDR3 runs 14 residues. Per the germline V gene, CDR1 is LNHDA and CDR2 is SQIVND (reference sequence). CDR3 coding DNA: TGTGCCAGTAGTTCAGGGGGACACAACTACGAGCAGTACTTC. Its translation is CASSSGGHNYEQYF.

The DNA for the CDR3 is TGCAGCGGCGATGGGGCAGGGGGCGCAGATACGCAGTATTTT. Translation gives CSGDGAGGADTQYF. The chain couples TRBV29-1 to TRBJ2-3; 8 bases align to TRBD1. CDR1 and CDR2 (germline): SQVTM, ANQGSEA. CDR3 length equals 14 residues. Germline trimming cut 7 bases from V and 4 bases from J; bases unmatched to any gene: 10.

The V call is TRBV7-8, the J call TRBJ1-3; TRBD1 matches 8 bases. The V segment lost 7 bases and the J segment 0 bases; nucleotides outside the gene matches: 14. Germline assignment: CDR1 SGHVS and CDR2 FQNEAQ. This CDR3 comprises 18 residues. The CDR3, as DNA: TGTGCCAGCACCCTTTCGGAGGACAGGGCCCTCTCTGGAAACACCATATATTTT. Translating it yields CASTLSEDRALSGNTIYF.

The rearrangement uses TRBV19 and TRBJ1-1; the D gene is possibly TRBD1 (5 bases). This CDR3 has 12 residues. The V gene's germline CDR1 is LNHDA and CDR2 SQIVND (reference sequence). V was clipped by 6 bases and J by 5 bases, with 10 bases between them. The CDR3 nucleotides are TGTGCCAGTAGCCGAGGGGTAACTGAAGCTTTCTTT. Its protein product is CASSRGVTEAFF. Drawing the rest from reference TRBV19 and TRBJ1-1, the complete variable domain is DGGITQSPKYLFRKEGQNVTLSCEQNLNHDAMYWYRQDPGQGLRLIYYSQIVNDFQKGDIAEGYSVSREKKESFPLTVTSAQKNPTAFYLCASSRGVTEAFFGQGTRLTVV.

The rearrangement links TRBV5-1 to TRBJ2-3; 8 positions agree with TRBD2. Losses at the gene ends were 2 bases for V and 6 bases for J; bases not matched to a gene: 8. The CDR3 is made up of 15 amino acids. The germline gives CDR1 SGHRS, CDR2 YFSETQ. DNA for the CDR3: TGCGCCAGCAGCTTCCGGGGGGGAGTAGATGATACGCAGTATTTT. It encodes CASSFRGGVDDTQYF.

The rearrangement links TRBV5-6 to TRBJ2-7; D is possibly TRBD2 (5 bases). CDR3 length: 14 amino acids. Germline V lookup: CDR1 SGHDT, CDR2 YYEEEE. V lost 2 bases and J 7 bases, leaving 16 bases between the germline ends. In DNA, the CDR3 is TGTGCCAGCAGCTTATATGGGTCAGGCGGGGAGCAGTACTTC. This sequence encodes CASSLYGSGGEQYF.

The chain recombines TRBV4-1 with TRBJ1-1; 7 nucleotides agree with TRBD1. The CDR3 length is 13 residues. Germline V lookup: CDR1 MGHRA, CDR2 YSYEKL. V lost 3 bases and J lost 6; bases outside the gene matches: 4. The CDR3 spells CASSQRQGAEAFF. DNA of the CDR3: TGCGCCAGCAGCCAGCGCCAGGGGGCTGAAGCTTTCTTT.

V is TRBV30 and J is TRBJ1-2, with unresolved D. V lost 3 bases and J 4 bases, leaving 12 bases between the germline ends. CDR3 length: 13 amino acids. The germline V gene has CDR1 GTSNPN and CDR2 SVGIG (reference sequence). CDR3 loop: CAWRRRLSYGYTF. CDR3 in DNA: TGTGCCTGGAGGCGTAGACTGTCCTATGGCTACACCTTC.

V gene TRBV10-2 combines with J gene TRBJ2-3; TRBD1 aligns across 7 bases. J gave up 2 bases and V 5 bases, and 7 bases lay outside the gene matches. The CDR3 runs to 15 residues. Germline V lookup: CDR1 WSHSY, CDR2 SAAADI. The CDR3 region is CASSPTRGTTDTQYF. The CDR3 nucleotides are TGCGCCAGCAGTCCGACCAGGGGGACCACAGATACGCAGTATTTT.

The chain is built from TRBV5-5 and TRBJ1-5, with a weak D call TRBD1 (6 bases). This CDR3 is 13 amino acids long. Germline lookup yields CDR1 SGHKS and CDR2 YYEKEE (reference sequence). V dropped 5 bases and J dropped 5 bases, with 11 bases sitting between them. CDR3 sequence reads: CASSLGGDQPQHF. As DNA, the CDR3 is TGTGCCAGCAGTCTAGGGGGGGATCAGCCCCAGCATTTT. Looking up the rest from reference TRBV5-5 and TRBJ1-5 gives the full variable domain: DAGVTQSPTHLIKTRGQQVTLRCSPISGHKSVSWYQQVLGQGPQFIFQYYEKEERGRGNFPDRFSARQFPNYSSELNVNALLLGDSALYLCASSLGGDQPQHFGDGTRLSIL.

In this sample, this clone turned up a few times. The gene calls are TRBV7-9 and TRBJ1-1, with D possibly matching TRBD1 (6 bases). The CDR3 sequence is 13 residues long. Trimming left V 5 bases short and J 1 base short, with 8 bases between. CDR1 and CDR2 (germline): SEHNR, FQNEAQ (reference sequence). The CDR3 protein is CASSRQENTEAFF. As DNA, the CDR3 is TGTGCCAGCAGCCGACAGGAGAACACTGAAGCTTTCTTT.

The rearrangement uses TRBV9 and TRBJ2-5; D may be TRBD2 (5 bases). CDR1 SGDLS and CDR2 YYNGEE come from the germline V gene. Trimming took off 4 bases at V and 5 bases at J, with 18 bases between the two ends. This CDR3 has 15 amino acids. The CDR3 loop reads CASSPRTASGETQYF. CDR3 DNA: TGTGCCAGCAGCCCGAGGACTGCCTCGGGGGAGACCCAGTACTTC.

The chain joins TRBV6-6 to TRBJ2-1, with TRBD2 identical over 9 bases. V trimming: 7 bases; J trimming: 5 bases; junction bases outside the gene matches: 12. Germline CDR1 and CDR2: MNHNY and SVGAGI (reference sequence). This CDR3 region has 16 residues. The CDR3, as DNA: TGTGCCAGCATGTATAGCGGGAGAGGGACCCACAATGAGCAGTTCTTC. Its translation is CASMYSGRGTHNEQFF.

The chain uses TRBV2 and TRBJ2-3, with D perhaps TRBD1 (5 bases). Trimming shortened V by 4 bases and J by 4 bases, and 9 bases separated the two germline ends. The CDR3 length is 13 residues. CDR1 and CDR2 (germline): SNHLY, FYNNEI. The CDR3 sequence: CASSVVGADTQYF. The CDR3, as DNA: TGTGCCAGCAGTGTAGTAGGGGCAGATACGCAGTATTTT.

The J gene is TRBJ2-7, the V gene TRBV27; D is perhaps TRBD2 (6 bases). The germline V gene encodes CDR1 MNHEY and CDR2 SMNVEV (reference sequence). The CDR3 extends over 15 amino acids. Trimming removed 3 bases at V and 4 bases at J, with 16 bases between. In nucleotides, the CDR3 is TGTGCCAGCAGTTTTGGGCGGGGCGCTTTTTACGAGCAGTACTTC. Translated, it gives CASSFGRGAFYEQYF.

The gene calls are TRBV5-1 and TRBJ1-2, with D possibly being TRBD1 (6 bases). This CDR3 spans 15 amino acids. CDR1 is SGHRS, CDR2 YFSETQ, per germline. Trimming took off 4 bases at V and 8 bases at J, with 21 bases between the two ends. As DNA, the CDR3 is TGCGCCAGCAGCCCGGAGAACAGGGAATTCGAAGGCTACACCTTC. Its translation is CASSPENREFEGYTF. Variable domain in full (rest from reference TRBV5-1 and TRBJ1-2): KAGVTQTPRYLIKTRGQQVTLSCSPISGHRSVSWYQQTPGQGLQFLFEYFSETQRNKGNFPGRFSGRQFSNSRSEMNVSTLELGDSALYLCASSPENREFEGYTFGSGTRLTVV.

This clone has just a few counts. This chain connects TRBV5-1 to TRBJ1-1; 8 bases are a match to TRBD1. The CDR3 is made up of 15 amino acids. V lost 3 bases and J lost 4; bases outside the gene matches: 8. Germline CDR1 is SGHRS and CDR2 is YFSETQ. Here the CDR3 reads CASSSTDREGTEAFF. The CDR3 nucleotides read TGCGCCAGCAGCTCCACGGACAGGGAGGGCACTGAAGCTTTCTTT.